The TCR beta chain under discussion was sequenced for a study of T cell responses to AZD1222 COVID-19 vaccine. The repertoire was sequenced with immunoSEQ multiplex PCR; TCRdb's copy has only in-frame clones and lacks some. The profile shows around 130,000 clones, more than 80% of them singletons. In germline, CDR1 is SGHAT, CDR2 FQNNGV. The junction had 13 bases not matched to a gene; V was cut back by 1 base and J by 2 bases. This CDR3 has 19 residues. The chain has TRBV11-2 and TRBJ2-7, with 11 bases identical to TRBD1. The specimen comprised peripheral blood, sampled on day 0 of AZD1222 vaccination. This clonotype was obtained from an adult in good health. The CDR3 reads CASSLGRWVGQGATYEQYF. DNA of the CDR3: TGTGCCAGCAGCTTAGGCCGGTGGGTAGGACAGGGGGCCACCTACGAGCAGTACTTC.